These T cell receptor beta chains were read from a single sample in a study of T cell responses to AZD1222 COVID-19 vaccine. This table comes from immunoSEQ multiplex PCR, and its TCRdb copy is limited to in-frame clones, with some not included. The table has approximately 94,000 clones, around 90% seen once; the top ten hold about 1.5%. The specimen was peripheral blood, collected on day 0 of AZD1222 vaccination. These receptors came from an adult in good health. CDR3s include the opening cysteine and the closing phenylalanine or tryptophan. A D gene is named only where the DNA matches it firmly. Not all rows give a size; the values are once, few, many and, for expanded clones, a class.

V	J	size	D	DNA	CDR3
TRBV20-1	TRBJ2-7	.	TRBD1	TGCAGTGCTAGTTTTGGGACAGGGGGACCGTACGAGCAGTACTTC	CSASFGTGGPYEQYF
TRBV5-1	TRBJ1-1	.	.	TGCGCCAGCAGCTTGGAAGGAGTGAGGGGCTTGGGGGGCACTGAAGCTTTCTTT	CASSLEGVRGLGGTEAFF
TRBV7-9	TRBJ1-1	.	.	TGTGCCAGCAGCTTTACTGGGGCTAAAGCTTTCTTT	CASSFTGAKAFF
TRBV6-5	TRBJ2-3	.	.	TGTGCCAGCAGTTACTCTGGTGGAACAGATACGCAGTATTTT	CASSYSGGTDTQYF
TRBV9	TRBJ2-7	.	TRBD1	TGTGCCAGCAGCGTAGGGGACAGGGTTGGCGAGCAGTACTTC	CASSVGDRVGEQYF
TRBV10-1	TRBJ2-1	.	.	TGCGCCAGCCGACAGACTTCATCCTCCAATGAGCAGTTCTTC	CASRQTSSSNEQFF
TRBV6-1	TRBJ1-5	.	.	TGTGCCAGCAGTGGGATATTTGGGGCACGAGATAGCAATCAGCCCCAGCATTTT	CASSGIFGARDSNQPQHF
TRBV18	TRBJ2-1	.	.	TGTGCCAGCTCACCACAGACTGTTAGCCTCGACAATGAGCAGTTCTTC	CASSPQTVSLDNEQFF
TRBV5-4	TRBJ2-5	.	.	TGTGCCAGCAGCTTGTCCTTGACTTCTCAAGAGACCCAGTACTTC	CASSLSLTSQETQYF
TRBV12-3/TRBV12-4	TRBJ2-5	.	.	TGTGCCAGCAGTACGACAGGCCAAGAGACCCAGTACTTC	CASSTTGQETQYF
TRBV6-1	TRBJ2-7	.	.	TGTGCCAGCAGTGAAAGGTTGGGGTCCCCCTACGAGCAGTACTTC	CASSERLGSPYEQYF
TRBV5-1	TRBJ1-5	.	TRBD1	TGCGCCAGCAGCTTGGGGGACAGGGAAGGCAATCAGCCCCAGCATTTT	CASSLGDREGNQPQHF
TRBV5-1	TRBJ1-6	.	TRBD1	TGCGCCAGCAGCTTGAAGGTTGGGGGACAGGATAATTCACCCCTCCACTTT	CASSLKVGGQDNSPLHF
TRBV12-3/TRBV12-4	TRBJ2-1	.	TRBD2	TGTGCCAGCGGTAGCGGGACCTACAATGAGCAGTTCTTC	CASGSGTYNEQFF
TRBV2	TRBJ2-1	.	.	TGTGCCAGCAGTAAACGACTGGAGAATGAGCAGTTCTTC	CASSKRLENEQFF
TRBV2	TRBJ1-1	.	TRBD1	TGTGCCAGCAGTGCCGACAGGGGAGGGGACACTGAAGCTTTCTTT	CASSADRGGDTEAFF
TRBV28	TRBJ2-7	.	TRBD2	TGTGCCAGCATCGAGTCGACTAGCGGGAGGGAGCAGTACTTC	CASIESTSGREQYF
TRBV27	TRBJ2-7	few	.	TGTGCCAGCAGTTTGGAGGCGACCTACGAGCAGTACTTC	CASSLEATYEQYF
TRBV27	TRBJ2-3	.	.	TGTGCCAGCAGTTCCACCTTCGACTGGTCCCGCAATGCAGATACGCAGTATTTT	CASSSTFDWSRNADTQYF
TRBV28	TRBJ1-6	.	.	TGTGCCAGCACCACCCCTAGGTCACCCCTCCACTTT	CASTTPRSPLHF
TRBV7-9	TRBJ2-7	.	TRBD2	TGTGCCAGCAGCTTAGATGGTCGGGGGGCCTACGAGCAGTACTTC	CASSLDGRGAYEQYF
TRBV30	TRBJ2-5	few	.	TGTGCCTGGAGCCCCGGGGGTAGCGGTGAGACCCAGTACTTC	CAWSPGGSGETQYF
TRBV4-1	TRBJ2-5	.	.	TGCGCCAGCAGGGGGGTCGCAGGGGAGACCCAGTACTTC	CASRGVAGETQYF
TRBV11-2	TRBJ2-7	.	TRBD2	TGTGCCAGCAGCCAAAACTCTGGGGTTTGGCGGGAGTCCTACGAGCAGTACTTC	CASSQNSGVWRESYEQYF
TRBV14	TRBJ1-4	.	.	TGTGCCAGCAGCCAAGAGTACAGCGAGAATGAAAAACTGTTTTTT	CASSQEYSENEKLFF
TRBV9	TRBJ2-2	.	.	TGTGCCAGCAGCGCCCCCGTCGGGGGGCTCGGTGACGGGGAGCTGTTTTTT	CASSAPVGGLGDGELFF
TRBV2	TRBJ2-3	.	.	TGTGCCACCGGGCCAGATACGCAGTATTTT	CATGPDTQYF
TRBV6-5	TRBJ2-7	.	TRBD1	TGTGCCAGCAGCCGACAGGGGTCTTCCTACGAGCAGTACTTC	CASSRQGSSYEQYF
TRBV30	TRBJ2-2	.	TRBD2	TGTGCCTGGAGAGCGGGAAGCGGGGAGCTGTTTTTT	CAWRAGSGELFF
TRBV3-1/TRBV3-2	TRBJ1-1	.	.	TGTGCCAGCAGCCAAGCTATGCCGGGACGCACATCGGTCACTGAAGCTTTCTTT	CASSQAMPGRTSVTEAFF
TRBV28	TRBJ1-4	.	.	TGTGCCAGCAGCCAAATAGGTGCTAATGAAAAACTGTTTTTT	CASSQIGANEKLFF
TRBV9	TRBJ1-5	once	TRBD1	TGTGCCAGCAGCGCTCAGCCAGGGGGCCAGCCCCAGCATTTT	CASSAQPGGQPQHF
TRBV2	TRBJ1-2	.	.	TGTGCCAGCATGGGGGGGGACTATGGCTACACCTTC	CASMGGDYGYTF
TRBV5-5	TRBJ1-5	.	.	TGTGCCAGCAGCTTTGAGGGAAATAGCAATCAGCCCCAGCATTTT	CASSFEGNSNQPQHF
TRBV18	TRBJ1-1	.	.	TGTGCCAGCTCACGTGACACTAACACTGAAGCTTTCTTT	CASSRDTNTEAFF
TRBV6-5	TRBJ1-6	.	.	TGTGCCAGCAGTTACTCAACGGGGTCTAATTCACCCCTCCACTTT	CASSYSTGSNSPLHF
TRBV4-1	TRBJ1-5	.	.	TGCGCCAGCAGCCCCTCTGTGCAGGGGAATAGCAATCAGCCCCAGCATTTT	CASSPSVQGNSNQPQHF
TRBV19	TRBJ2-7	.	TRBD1	TGTGCCAGTAGAGGGACAGGGCTGTACGAGCAGTACTTC	CASRGTGLYEQYF
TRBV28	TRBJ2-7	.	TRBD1	TGTGCCAGCAGTTTACCGACAGGGGAAGGCTACGAGCAGTACTTC	CASSLPTGEGYEQYF
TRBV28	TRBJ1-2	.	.	TGTGCCAGCAGACCAACGGGACGGAATAATGGCTACACCTTC	CASRPTGRNNGYTF
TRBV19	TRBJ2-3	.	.	TGTGCCAGTAGTATTGACGGTACTAGCACAGATACGCAGTATTTT	CASSIDGTSTDTQYF
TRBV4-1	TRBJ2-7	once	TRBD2	TGCGCCAGCTGGTGGGGGGAGGGGACGGGTGAGCAGTACTTC	CASWWGEGTGEQYF
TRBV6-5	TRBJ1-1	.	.	TGTGCCAGCAGTTACACTCTCCGGTGGAACACTGAAGCTTTCTTT	CASSYTLRWNTEAFF
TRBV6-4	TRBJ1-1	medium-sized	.	TGTGCCAGCAGCCCTGGCACGAACACTGAAGCTTTCTTT	CASSPGTNTEAFF
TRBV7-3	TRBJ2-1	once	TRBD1	TGTGCCAGCAGCCCAACAGGGGGGAACTACAATGAGCAGTTCTTC	CASSPTGGNYNEQFF